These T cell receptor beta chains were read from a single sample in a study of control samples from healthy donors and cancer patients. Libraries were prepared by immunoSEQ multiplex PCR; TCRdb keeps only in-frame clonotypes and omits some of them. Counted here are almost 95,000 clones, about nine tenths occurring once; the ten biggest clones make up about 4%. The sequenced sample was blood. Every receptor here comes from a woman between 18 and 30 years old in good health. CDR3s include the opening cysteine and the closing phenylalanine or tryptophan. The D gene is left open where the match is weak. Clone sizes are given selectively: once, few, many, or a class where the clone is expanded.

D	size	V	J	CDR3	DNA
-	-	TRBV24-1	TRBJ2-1	CATSDDRLAVYNEQFF	TGTGCCACCAGTGACGACAGATTAGCTGTCTACAATGAGCAGTTCTTC
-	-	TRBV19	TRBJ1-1	CASSLQDTEAFF	TGTGCCAGTAGTCTGCAGGACACTGAAGCTTTCTTT
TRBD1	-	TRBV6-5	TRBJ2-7	CASSRGQTAYEQYF	TGTGCCAGCAGCCGGGGACAGACGGCCTACGAGCAGTACTTC
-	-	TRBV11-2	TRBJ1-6	CASSESRTSSYNSPLHF	TGTGCCAGCAGCGAATCCCGGACCAGCTCCTATAATTCACCCCTCCACTTT
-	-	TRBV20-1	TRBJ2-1	CSASKGEFNEQFF	TGCAGTGCTAGTAAGGGGGAGTTCAATGAGCAGTTCTTC
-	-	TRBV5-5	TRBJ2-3	CASSGPGALTDTQYF	TGTGCCAGCAGCGGGCCGGGGGCCTTGACAGATACGCAGTATTTT
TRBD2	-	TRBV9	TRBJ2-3	CASSGTAGGTDTQYF	TGTGCCAGCAGCGGAACAGCGGGGGGGACAGATACGCAGTATTTT
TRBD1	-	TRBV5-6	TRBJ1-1	CASSISGGDTEAFF	TGTGCCAGCAGTATCTCAGGGGGGGACACTGAAGCTTTCTTT
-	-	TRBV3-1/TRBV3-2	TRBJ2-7	CASSLLDRREQYF	TGTGCCAGCAGCCTTCTTGACCGGAGGGAGCAGTACTTC
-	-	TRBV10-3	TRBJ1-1	CAITGDQNTEAFF	TGTGCCATCACGGGGGATCAGAACACTGAAGCTTTCTTT
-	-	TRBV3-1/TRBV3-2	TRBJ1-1	CASSQDSGADTEAFF	TGTGCCAGCAGCCAAGATTCTGGGGCCGACACTGAAGCTTTCTTT
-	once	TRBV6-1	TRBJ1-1	CASSEAEGQEDEAFF	TGTGCCAGCAGTGAAGCCGAGGGGCAGGAGGATGAAGCTTTCTTT
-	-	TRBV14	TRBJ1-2	CASSRSLLAGTADGYTF	TGTGCCAGCAGCCGGTCCCTACTTGCCGGGACGGCAGATGGCTACACCTTC
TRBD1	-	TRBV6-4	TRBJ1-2	CASSPTGDGGYTF	TGTGCCAGCAGCCCTACAGGGGACGGGGGCTACACCTTC
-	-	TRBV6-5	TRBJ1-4	CASSLSPVPNEKLFF	TGTGCCAGCAGCCTATCTCCAGTTCCTAATGAAAAACTGTTTTTT
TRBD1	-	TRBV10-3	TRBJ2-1	CAITVTGINNEQFF	TGTGCCATCACCGTGACAGGGATCAACAATGAGCAGTTCTTC
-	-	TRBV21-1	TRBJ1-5	CASSTRRQPQHF	TGTGCCAGCAGCACCCGGCGTCAGCCCCAGCATTTT
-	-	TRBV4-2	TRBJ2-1	CASSQDPDSYNEQFF	TGTGCCAGCAGCCAAGATCCTGACAGCTACAATGAGCAGTTCTTC
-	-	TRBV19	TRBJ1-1	CASRRWETSGSEAFF	TGTGCCAGTAGAAGGTGGGAGACGTCCGGCTCTGAAGCTTTCTTT
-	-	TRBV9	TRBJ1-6	CASSSGSTPPNSPLHF	TGTGCCAGCAGCTCGGGGTCAACACCTCCTAATTCACCCCTCCACTTT
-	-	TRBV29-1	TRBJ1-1	CSVEEGGAFF	TGCAGCGTTGAAGAGGGGGGGGCTTTCTTT
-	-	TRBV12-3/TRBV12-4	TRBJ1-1	CASSLGVREAFF	TGTGCCAGCAGCTTAGGGGTCAGAGAAGCTTTCTTT
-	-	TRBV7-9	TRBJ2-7	CASSSGQQEREQYF	TGTGCCAGCAGCTCCGGCCAGCAGGAACGCGAGCAGTACTTC
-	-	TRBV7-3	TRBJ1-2	CASSPDRTYGYTF	TGTGCCAGCAGCCCCGACAGGACTTATGGCTACACCTTC